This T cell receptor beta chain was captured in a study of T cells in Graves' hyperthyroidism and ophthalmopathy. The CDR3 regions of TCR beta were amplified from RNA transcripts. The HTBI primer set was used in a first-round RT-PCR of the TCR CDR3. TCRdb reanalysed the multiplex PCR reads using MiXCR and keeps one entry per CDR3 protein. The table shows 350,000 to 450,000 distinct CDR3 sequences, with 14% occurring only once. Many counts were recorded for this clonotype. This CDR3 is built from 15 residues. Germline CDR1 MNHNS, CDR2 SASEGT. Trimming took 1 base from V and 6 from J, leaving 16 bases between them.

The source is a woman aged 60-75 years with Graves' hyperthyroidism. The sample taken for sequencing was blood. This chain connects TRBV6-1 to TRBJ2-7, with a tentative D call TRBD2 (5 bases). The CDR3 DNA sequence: TGTGCCAGCAGTGAAGTAGGGAGTCTCATCACCGAGCAGTACTTC. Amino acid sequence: CASSEVGSLITEQYF.